This entry lists 24 T cell receptor beta chains sequenced from one sample in a study of blood T cell repertoires in COVID-19 (dated by TCRdb to 2019 to 2021). The library was prepared using the immunoSEQ multiplex PCR assay. Imported from immuneACCESS, the table was reduced by TCRdb to in-frame sequences with V and J called. These copies leave out some clones; in studies compared against another copy, an unresolved V gene accounts for under half, and the cause of the remainder is not known. The sample table records 200,000 to 250,000 clones; about 90% of these occur just once. Roughly 1.5% of the sample goes to the ten largest clones. The sequencing sample was made of peripheral blood. Every receptor here comes from a man younger than 35 with active or convalescent COVID-19.

This chain joins TRBV6-4 and TRBJ2-1; 9 bases map to TRBD2. Looked up from germline, CDR1 is MRHNA and CDR2 is SNTAGT. The CDR3 consists of 12 residues. V shed 2 bases and J 15 bases; nucleotides not matched to a gene: 5. The CDR3 is CASSDSGTSLFF. In nucleotides, the CDR3 is TGTGCCAGCAGTGACAGCGGGACTAGCCTGTTCTTC.

The chain recombines TRBV7-9 with TRBJ1-4; D is possibly TRBD1 (6 bases). The germline CDR1 and CDR2 sequences are SEHNR and FQNEAQ (reference sequence). Trimming took off 5 bases at V and 4 bases at J, with 11 bases between the two ends. This CDR3 contains 14 residues. The CDR3 DNA sequence: TGTGCCAGCAGCATGGACAGCGTTAATGAAAAACTGTTTTTT. Its translation is CASSMDSVNEKLFF.

As DNA, the CDR3 is TGTGCCAGCAGCTGGGGACTAGCGGGAGATGAGCAGTTCTTC. This sequence encodes CASSWGLAGDEQFF. This chain links TRBV3-1 (or the pseudogene TRBV3-2) with TRBJ2-1; 14 positions match TRBD2. There are 14 residues in the CDR3. Germline trimming cut 5 bases from V and 8 bases from J; bases unmatched to any gene: 2. The V gene's germline CDR1 is LGHDT and CDR2 YNNKEL (reference sequence).

The V gene is TRBV19, the J gene TRBJ1-5, with 9 bases matching TRBD1. Per germline, CDR1 LNHDA and CDR2 SQIVND (reference sequence). This CDR3 is built from 16 residues. V shed 6 bases and J 5 bases; nucleotides not matched to a gene: 11. The CDR3 DNA sequence: TGTGCCAGTAGCACCCGACGGGACAGGGTTGATCAGCCCCAGCATTTT. As protein: CASSTRRDRVDQPQHF.

The genes are TRBV6-5 and TRBJ1-6; D is uncertain. Germline CDR1 MNHEY, CDR2 SVGAGI. Deletions cut 9 bases from V and 6 bases from J, with 15 bases between. This CDR3 spans 14 amino acids. CDR3 nucleotide sequence: TGTGCCAGTAGAGGTCCTCAATCTAATTCACCCCTCCACTTT. Its translation is CASRGPQSNSPLHF.

The rearrangement uses TRBV12-3 or TRBV12-4 and TRBJ1-2; 8 bases align to TRBD1. The CDR3 covers 13 residues. The V gene end was trimmed by 6 bases and the J gene end by 8 bases; junction bases not matched to a gene: 8. The CDR3 protein is CASRRQGREGYTF. The DNA for the CDR3 is TGTGCCAGCAGAAGACAGGGGAGGGAGGGCTACACCTTC.

This rearrangement joins TRBV7-2 to TRBJ2-3, with D possibly matching TRBD2 (6 bases). Germline CDR1 is SGHTA and CDR2 is FQGNSA. V was shortened by 2 bases and J by 1 base, with 10 bases between the two germline ends. CDR3 length: 15 amino acids. This CDR3 is CASSLLQRGTDTQYF. The CDR3 nucleotides read TGTGCCAGCAGCTTACTCCAGCGGGGCACAGATACGCAGTATTTT.

The sample holds one count of this clone. This chain connects TRBV19 to TRBJ2-2; TRBD1 matches at 9 bases. The CDR3 is 17 amino acids. CDR1 and CDR2 from the germline V gene are LNHDA and SQIVND (reference sequence). The V gene end was trimmed by 6 bases and the J gene end by 1 base; junction bases not matched to a gene: 9. The CDR3 protein is CASSREGTGMNTGELFF. CDR3 coding DNA: TGTGCCAGTAGCAGAGAGGGGACAGGGATGAACACCGGGGAGCTGTTTTTT.

The chain carries TRBV5-6 and TRBJ2-7; D is unresolved. Trimming removed 4 bases from V and 2 bases from J, with 16 bases in between. Germline V gene lookup returns CDR1 SGHDT and CDR2 YYEEEE. The CDR3 has 15 residues. The chain's CDR3 is CASSPVSRLAYEQYF. In DNA form, the CDR3 reads TGTGCCAGCAGCCCCGTTAGCAGACTGGCCTACGAGCAGTACTTC. The full variable domain, in which reference TRBV5-6 and TRBJ2-7 provide the parts outside the CDR3, is DAGVTQSPTHLIKTRGQQVTLRCSPKSGHDTVSWYQQALGQGPQFIFQYYEEEERQRGNFPDRFSGHQFPNYSSELNVNALLLGDSALYLCASSPVSRLAYEQYFGPGTRLTVT.

The gene calls are TRBV5-4 and TRBJ1-4, with D unclear. Germline CDR1 SGHNT, CDR2 YYREEE (reference sequence). V dropped 5 bases and J dropped 5 bases, with 7 bases sitting between them. CDR3 length: 12 amino acids. The CDR3 spells CASRRENEKLFF. The CDR3 DNA reads as TGTGCCAGCAGGCGGGAAAATGAAAAACTGTTTTTT.

V and J are TRBV9 and TRBJ2-7; 10 bases line up with TRBD1. Germline-derived CDR1 and CDR2 are SGDLS and YYNGEE. This CDR3 has 14 amino acids. V shed 3 bases, J shed 6 bases, and the junction held 6 bases outside the gene matches. The CDR3 DNA reads TGTGCCAGCAGCGCAATGGGGACAGGGGCCGAGCAGTACTTC. Translating it yields CASSAMGTGAEQYF.

The V and J genes are TRBV11-2 and TRBJ2-2; 7 bases fit TRBD2. The J segment lost 4 bases and the V segment lost 5 bases, leaving 10 bases of the junction unmatched. CDR1 is SGHAT and CDR2 is FQNNGV in the germline V gene. The length of the CDR3 is 16 residues. CDR3 DNA sequence: TGTGCCAGCAGCCGAGGACCGGGACTATTCACCGGGGAGCTGTTTTTT. Translating gives CASSRGPGLFTGELFF.

CDR3 bases: TGTGCCTGGAGTGTAGGACTGACCTATGGCTACACCTTC. Protein product: CAWSVGLTYGYTF. The rearrangement joins TRBV30 to TRBJ1-2; D gene ambiguous. V was shortened by 0 bases and J by 4 bases, with 9 bases between the two germline ends. The germline V gene encodes CDR1 GTSNPN and CDR2 SVGIG (reference sequence). This CDR3 has 13 residues.

The chain links TRBV5-4 to TRBJ2-3, with 10 nucleotides matching TRBD1. Germline V gene data show CDR1 as SGHNT and CDR2 as YYREEE (reference sequence). The CDR3 length is 15 residues. The trim removed 4 bases at V and 6 bases at J, leaving 8 bases unmatched. The CDR3 DNA is TGTGCCAGCAGCGACTGGGACAGGGGCAGGGATACGCAGTATTTT. As protein: CASSDWDRGRDTQYF.

This chain uses TRBV30 with TRBJ1-1; D unresolved. Trimming shortened V by 5 bases and J by 5 bases, and 12 bases separated the two germline ends. Germline V gene sequence: CDR1 GTSNPN, CDR2 SVGIG (reference sequence). The CDR3 runs to 12 residues. The CDR3 DNA follows: TGTGCCTGGGGTGAAGAGGAGACTGAAGCTTTCTTT. It specifies CAWGEEETEAFF.

The V gene is TRBV6-1, the J gene TRBJ2-3; 9 bases are a match to TRBD2. This CDR3 region has 19 residues. The V gene end was trimmed by 1 base and the J gene end by 0 bases; junction bases not matched to a gene: 11. Germline V gene sequence: CDR1 MNHNS, CDR2 SASEGT. The CDR3 region has the DNA TGTGCCAGCAGTGAAGGGTGGGCTAGCGGGGTCATAAGCACAGATACGCAGTATTTT. It yields the protein CASSEGWASGVISTDTQYF.

This clone was found a few times. The chain's CDR3 is CASLPEGGEQYF. The CDR3 DNA sequence: TGTGCCAGCCTCCCGGAGGGCGGGGAGCAGTACTTC. This rearrangement joins TRBV2 to TRBJ2-7, with a weak D call TRBD2 (6 bases). CDR3 length: 12 residues. Germline V gene lookup returns CDR1 SNHLY and CDR2 FYNNEI. V lost 8 bases to trimming and J lost 7 bases, with 15 bases between them.

The gene calls are TRBV9 and TRBJ1-2, with 8 bases fitting TRBD1. Germline assignment: CDR1 SGDLS and CDR2 YYNGEE. J was trimmed by 8 bases and V by 3 bases; bases with no gene match: 9. This CDR3 region has 14 residues. This CDR3 is CASSALTGGVGYTF. For the CDR3, the DNA is TGTGCCAGCAGCGCCCTCACAGGGGGTGTAGGCTACACCTTC.

The CDR3 loop is CASKPWTGTTYEQYF. In DNA, the CDR3 is TGTGCCAGCAAACCATGGACAGGGACCACCTACGAGCAGTACTTC. This chain joins TRBV6-5 and TRBJ2-7; 8 positions agree with TRBD1. Losses at the gene ends were 7 bases for V and 2 bases for J; bases not matched to a gene: 10. Germline CDR1 and CDR2: MNHEY and SVGAGI. This CDR3 region has 15 residues.

The chain uses TRBV11-2 and TRBJ2-2; 8 nucleotides match TRBD1. This CDR3 spans 18 amino acids. Germline V gene lookup returns CDR1 SGHAT and CDR2 FQNNGV. Unmatched junction bases numbered 13, after V lost 3 bases and J lost 4 bases. In DNA, the CDR3 is TGTGCCAGCAGCTTGATTGGCCTGGGCACAGGGGGCACCGGGGAGCTGTTTTTT. This gives the protein CASSLIGLGTGGTGELFF. Using reference TRBV11-2 and TRBJ2-2 for the parts outside the CDR3, the full variable domain is EAGVAQSPRYKIIEKRQSVAFWCNPISGHATLYWYQQILGQGPKLLIQFQNNGVVDDSQLPKDRFSAERLKGVDSTLKIQPAKLEDSAVYLCASSLIGLGTGGTGELFFGEGSRLTVL.

The chain employs TRBV4-1 and TRBJ2-2, with TRBD2 matching 7 bases. This CDR3 has 15 amino acids. Germline CDR1 MGHRA, CDR2 YSYEKL. Trimming removed 6 bases from V and 0 bases from J; junction bases left unmatched: 4. The chain's CDR3 is CASRVGLANTGELFF. In DNA, the CDR3 is TGCGCCAGCAGGGTAGGACTAGCGAACACCGGGGAGCTGTTTTTT.

This chain joins TRBV7-6 and TRBJ2-1, with TRBD1 identical over 10 bases. Germline V gives CDR1 SGHVS, CDR2 FNYEAQ. This CDR3 region has 18 residues. The J segment lost 3 bases and the V segment lost 5 bases, leaving 13 bases of the junction unmatched. The CDR3 is CASSPHQKWTGGYNEQFF. CDR3 coding DNA: TGTGCCAGCAGCCCACACCAAAAGTGGACAGGGGGCTACAATGAGCAGTTCTTC.

This clone was observed once. The chain employs TRBV28 and TRBJ1-2, with D possibly being TRBD1 (6 bases). Germline V gene data show CDR1 as MDHEN and CDR2 as SYDVKM. The CDR3 is 17 amino acids. V gave up 6 bases and J gave up 3 bases, with 23 bases separating them. The CDR3, as DNA: TGTGCCAGCAGCGCAATACAGGGAACTCTAACCTACTATGGCTACACCTTC. Encoded protein: CASSAIQGTLTYYGYTF.

The chain recombines TRBV25-1 with TRBJ1-3; D remains unclear. Germline CDR1 is MGHDK and CDR2 is SYGVNS. V lost 3 bases and J lost 9, with 3 bases in between. This CDR3 is built from 10 residues. The CDR3 loop is CASSDITIYF. In DNA form, the CDR3 reads TGTGCCAGCAGTGATATCACCATATATTTT.